These 10 T cell receptor beta chains originate from one sample sequenced in a study of CD8 T cells in ankylosing spondylitis. Using its own MiXCR run on the 5' RACE reads, TCRdb lists one record per CDR3 protein. The table includes about 69,000 distinct CDR3 sequences, 5.3% detected once. Specimen: blood, either unsorted or a sorted T cell fraction (not recorded which). The receptors come from a male donor with ankylosing spondylitis or in good health (not recorded which).

In its sample, this clonotype was seen many times. The genes are TRBV24-1 and TRBJ2-2; 12 nucleotides agree with TRBD2. The CDR3 runs to 18 residues. J gave up 4 bases and V 6 bases, and 11 bases lay outside the gene matches. Germline values: CDR1 KGHDR, CDR2 SFDVKD. DNA for the CDR3: TGTGCCACCAGTCCTTTCGCGACTAGCGGGGGTCCCACCGGGGAGCTGTTTTTT. Translating gives CATSPFATSGGPTGELFF.

The gene calls are TRBV9 and TRBJ2-3; TRBD2 matches 11 bases. Unmatched junction bases numbered 4, after V lost 2 bases and J lost 5 bases. Germline V gives CDR1 SGDLS, CDR2 YYNGEE. CDR3 length: 15 amino acids. The CDR3 here is CASSVSGGAQDTQYF. The CDR3 DNA reads TGTGCCAGCAGCGTTAGCGGGGGGGCCCAAGATACGCAGTATTTT.

This clonotype was detected ten times or more. The chain joins TRBV20-1 to TRBJ2-5; 9 nucleotides agree with TRBD2. The germline V gene encodes CDR1 DFQATT and CDR2 SNEGSKA (reference sequence). The V segment lost 2 bases and the J segment 5 bases; nucleotides outside the gene matches: 3. This CDR3 spans 13 amino acids. The CDR3 bases are TGCAGTGCTAGACCTAGCGGGGTGGAGACCCAGTACTTC. Amino acid sequence: CSARPSGVETQYF.

This chain uses TRBV20-1 with TRBJ1-4; no clear D. The CDR3 runs to 14 residues. V lost 3 bases to trimming and J lost 7 bases, with 15 bases between them. Per the germline V gene, CDR1 is DFQATT and CDR2 is SNEGSKA (reference sequence). CDR3 in amino acids: CSASVGLTGEKLFF. The CDR3 nucleotides are TGCAGTGCTAGTGTAGGATTGACGGGTGAAAAACTGTTTTTT.

This clonotype was picked up many times. This chain links TRBV12-3 or TRBV12-4 with TRBJ1-5; D may be TRBD1 (5 bases). The V gene lost 3 bases and the J gene lost 6 bases, with 12 bases spanning the gap. CDR3 length: 14 amino acids. The CDR3 protein is CASSFSGSGQPQHF. The CDR3 nucleotides are TGTGCCAGCAGTTTCTCAGGGTCCGGTCAGCCCCAGCATTTT.

This clonotype occurred many times. V and J are TRBV5-1 and TRBJ2-3; unclear D gene. Trimming took 1 base from V and 2 from J, leaving 5 bases between them. Germline values: CDR1 SGHRS, CDR2 YFSETQ. The CDR3 extends over 13 amino acids. The CDR3 DNA reads TGCGCCAGCAGCTTGAGGGACACAGATACGCAGTATTTT. This codes for CASSLRDTDTQYF.

This clonotype was detected ten times or more. The chain recombines TRBV3-1 with TRBJ1-5; maybe TRBD1 (5 bases). The CDR3 consists of 15 residues. Germline values: CDR1 LGHDT, CDR2 YNNKEL (reference sequence). The germline V and J ends were trimmed by 3 bases and 6 bases, with 15 bases remaining between them. CDR3 protein: CASSQGNGGTQPQHF. CDR3 nucleotide sequence: TGTGCCAGCAGCCAGGGTAACGGGGGGACTCAGCCCCAGCATTTT.

This clonotype appeared many times. The rearrangement uses TRBV3-1 and TRBJ1-2; maybe TRBD1 (5 bases). V was clipped by 3 bases and J by 8 bases, with 16 bases between them. Germline assignment: CDR1 LGHDT and CDR2 YNNKEL (reference sequence). The CDR3 consists of 14 residues. The CDR3 reads CASSHEDIPGGYTF. In DNA form, the CDR3 reads TGTGCCAGCAGCCACGAGGACATTCCTGGAGGCTACACCTTC. Complete variable domain (other parts from reference TRBV3-1 and TRBJ1-2): DTAVSQTPKYLVTQMGNDKSIKCEQNLGHDTMYWYKQDSKKFLKIMFSYNNKELIINETVPNRFSPKSPDKAHLNLHINSLELGDSAVYFCASSHEDIPGGYTFGSGTRLTVV.

This clonotype was found many times. This chain links TRBV2 with TRBJ1-5; D gene uncertain. Germline CDR1 reads SNHLY; CDR2 reads FYNNEI. V was shortened by 2 bases and J by 4 bases, with 9 bases between the two germline ends. This CDR3 has 14 residues. This CDR3 is CASSEIRINQPQHF. For the CDR3, the DNA is TGTGCCAGCAGTGAAATAAGAATAAATCAGCCCCAGCATTTT. Drawing the rest from reference TRBV2 and TRBJ1-5, the complete variable domain is EPEVTQTPSHQVTQMGQEVILRCVPISNHLYFYWYRQILGQKVEFLVSFYNNEISEKSEIFDDQFSVERPDGSNFTLKIRSTKLEDSAMYFCASSEIRINQPQHFGDGTRLSIL.

At least ten counts were recorded for this clonotype. The J gene is TRBJ2-7, the V gene TRBV20-1; possible D gene TRBD2, 7 bases. Trimming left V 4 bases short and J 4 bases short, with 23 bases between. Looked up from germline, CDR1 is DFQATT and CDR2 is SNEGSKA (reference sequence). This CDR3 comprises 16 residues. The CDR3 nucleotides are TGCAGTGCTACCCTACGGGGGGTCCGAGGGGGGTACGAGCAGTACTTC. It codes for CSATLRGVRGGYEQYF.